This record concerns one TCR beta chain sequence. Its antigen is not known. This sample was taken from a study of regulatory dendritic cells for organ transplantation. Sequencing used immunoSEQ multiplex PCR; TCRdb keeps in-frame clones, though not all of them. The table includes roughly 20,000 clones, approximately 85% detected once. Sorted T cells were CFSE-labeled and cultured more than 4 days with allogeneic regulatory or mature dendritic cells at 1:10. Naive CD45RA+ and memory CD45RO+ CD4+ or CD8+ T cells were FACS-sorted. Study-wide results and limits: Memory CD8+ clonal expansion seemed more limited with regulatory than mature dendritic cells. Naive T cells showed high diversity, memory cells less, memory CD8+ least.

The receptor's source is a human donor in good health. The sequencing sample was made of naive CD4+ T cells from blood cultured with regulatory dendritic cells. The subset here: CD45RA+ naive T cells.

The CDR3 DNA reads as TGCGCCAGCAGCCAAAAAGGGTCTCCGTACTCTGGGGCCAACGTCCTGACTTTC. As protein: CASSQKGSPYSGANVLTF. This chain connects TRBV4-3 to TRBJ2-6; no definite D call. Deletions cut 2 bases from V and 0 bases from J, with 14 bases between. CDR1 is LGHNA, CDR2 YSLEER, per germline. The CDR3 runs to 18 residues.